This entry concerns a single T cell receptor (beta chain). These data originate in a study of identical twins. TCRdb re-called the 5' RACE reads through MiXCR, storing one row per CDR3 protein. The table lists some 250,000 distinct CDR3 sequences, about 6.7% of them singletons. A further study also used this sample, focusing on T cells expressing NK-cell markers.

The source is a woman between 18 and 29 years old in good health. Source material: CD8+ T cells sorted from blood.

The CDR3 bases are TGTGCTAGTGGTTTGTCTCCTAGCGGTACCTACAATGAGCAGTTCTTC. This gives the protein CASGLSPSGTYNEQFF. The chain combines TRBV12-5 with TRBJ2-1, with 7 positions matching TRBD2. The CDR3 has 16 amino acids. V lost 2 bases and J lost 2; bases outside the gene matches: 6. Germline CDR1 is LGHNT and CDR2 is FRNRAP.